This T cell receptor (beta chain) was found in a study of identical twins. Study outcomes and limitations: Out-of-frame alpha sequences that twins shared showed excess low generation probability.

Addition of a universal primer site occurred through template switching, and cDNA carried unique molecular identifiers. TCRdb reprocessed the 5' RACE reads via MiXCR and lists one record per CDR3 protein. The data show some 1,700,000 distinct CDR3 sequences, under 35% seen once. CDR3 length: 14 residues. Germline values: CDR1 SGHRS, CDR2 YFSETQ. V dropped 0 bases and J dropped 15 bases, with 19 bases sitting between them. This clonotype was seen a handful of times. Its antigen remains unknown. Source material: cord blood. This chain links TRBV5-1 with TRBJ1-5; possible D gene TRBD1, 5 bases. The TCR sequence derives from a newborn girl in good health. CDR3 residues: CASSLVAGRGPWHF. The CDR3 DNA sequence: TGCGCCAGCAGCTTGGTGGCGGGACGGGGCCCCTGGCATTTT.